This T cell receptor beta chain was found in a study of blood T cell repertoires in COVID-19. At the level of the study: Collection of acute and convalescent COVID-19 samples took place in the United States, Italy and Spain.

The germline V gene has CDR1 MGHRA and CDR2 YSYEKL. The CDR3 extends over 18 amino acids. J gave up 2 bases and V 1 base, and 8 bases lay outside the gene matches. Using immunoSEQ multiplex PCR, the repertoire was profiled, and TCRdb retains in-frame clones only, with some absent. Found here are more than 14,000 clones, 85% to 95% of them singletons; the top ten hold around 8%. Sequences were obtained from peripheral blood. This receptor was taken from a human donor with active COVID-19. The donor label of this sample is uncertain. The chain is built from TRBV4-1 and TRBJ2-2, with TRBD2 identical over 9 bases. CDR3 sequence (DNA): TGCGCCAGCAGCCAAGCTTTCGCGGGAGGGCCCAACACCGGGGAGCTGTTTTTT. The encoded protein is CASSQAFAGGPNTGELFF.